This TCR beta chain was recovered during a study of T cell repertoires in cytomegalovirus infection. The CDR3 spans 15 residues. Germline V gene data show CDR1 as LGHNA and CDR2 as YNFKEQ. J was trimmed by 4 bases and V by 4 bases; bases with no gene match: 9. TCRdb recomputed calls from the reads with MiXCR, one row per CDR3 protein. The table shows hundreds of thousands of distinct CDR3 sequences, with 8% to 10% occurring only once. In its sample, this clonotype was seen many times. Sequencing was performed on PBMCs. The chain links TRBV4-2 to TRBJ2-7; TRBD2 matches 8 bases. The TCR comes from a human donor in good health (CMV status not recorded). Some clones in this sample may be carry-over from other donors' samples. The CDR3 sequence is CASSPLSGEIYEQYF. The DNA for the CDR3 is TGTGCCAGCAGCCCTCTTAGCGGGGAAATTTACGAGCAGTACTTC.